This TCR beta chain derives from a study of response to subunit inactivated influenza vaccine. Study-level results: Few new T cells, the authors suggested, are recruited by each seasonal influenza vaccination.

The length of the CDR3 is 15 residues. CDR1 and CDR2 from the germline V gene are SEHNR and FQNEAQ (reference sequence). The V and J ends lost 2 bases and 7 bases respectively, with 18 bases between them. TCRdb redid the calling of the RT-PCR reads with MiXCR, one entry per CDR3 protein. The table lists 450,000 to 600,000 distinct CDR3 sequences, 16% of them singletons. This clonotype was observed at least ten times. Its target is unknown. This sample comprised CD4+ T cells sorted from PBMCs, obtained roughly 24 months after vaccination. This TCR derives from a man aged 45 to 70 who received an inactivated influenza vaccine. The chain is built from TRBV7-9 and TRBJ2-7; D call uncertain. This chain's CDR3 is CASSLLTATSGEQYF. The CDR3 DNA reads TGTGCCAGCAGCTTATTAACGGCTACCTCCGGGGAGCAGTACTTC.